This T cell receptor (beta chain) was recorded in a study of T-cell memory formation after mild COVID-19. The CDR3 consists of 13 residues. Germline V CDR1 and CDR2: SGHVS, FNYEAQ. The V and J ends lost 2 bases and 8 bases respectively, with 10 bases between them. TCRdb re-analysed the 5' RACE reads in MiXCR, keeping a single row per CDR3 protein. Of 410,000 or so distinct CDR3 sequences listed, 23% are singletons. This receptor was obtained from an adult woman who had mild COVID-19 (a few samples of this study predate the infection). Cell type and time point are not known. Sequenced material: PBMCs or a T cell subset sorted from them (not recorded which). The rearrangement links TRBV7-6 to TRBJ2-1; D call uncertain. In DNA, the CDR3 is TGTGCCAGCAGCTTAATGAGCCGGGATGAGCAGTTCTTC. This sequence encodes CASSLMSRDEQFF.